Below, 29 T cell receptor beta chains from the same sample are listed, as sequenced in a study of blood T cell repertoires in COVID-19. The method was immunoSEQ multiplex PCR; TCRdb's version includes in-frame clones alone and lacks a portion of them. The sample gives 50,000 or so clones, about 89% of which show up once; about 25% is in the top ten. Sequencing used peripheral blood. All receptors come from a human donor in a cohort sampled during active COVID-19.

For the CDR3, the DNA is TGTGCCAGCAGCCGGAGGGACAGGGAAGGGGAAAAACTGTTTTTT. Translated: CASSRRDREGEKLFF. The genes are TRBV11-1 and TRBJ1-4; 9 bases align to TRBD1. CDR1 and CDR2 (germline): SGHAT, FQDESV (reference sequence). Trimming took 5 bases from V and 8 from J; bases not matched to a gene: 9. The CDR3 extends over 15 amino acids.

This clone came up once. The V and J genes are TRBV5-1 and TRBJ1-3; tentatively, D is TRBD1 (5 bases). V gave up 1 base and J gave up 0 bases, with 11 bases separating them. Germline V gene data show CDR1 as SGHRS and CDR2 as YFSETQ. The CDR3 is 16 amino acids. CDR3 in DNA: TGCGCCAGCAGCTTGAACCCAGGGATCTCTGGAAACACCATATATTTT. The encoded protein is CASSLNPGISGNTIYF.

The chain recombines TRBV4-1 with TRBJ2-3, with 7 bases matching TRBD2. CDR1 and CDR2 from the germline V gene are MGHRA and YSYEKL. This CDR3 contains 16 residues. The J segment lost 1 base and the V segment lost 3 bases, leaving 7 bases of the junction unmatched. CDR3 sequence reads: CASSQPPAGRTDTQYF. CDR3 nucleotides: TGCGCCAGCAGCCAGCCCCCAGCGGGACGCACAGATACGCAGTATTTT.

CDR3 in amino acids: CASSQVALAGENEQFF. The CDR3 nucleotides read TGTGCCAGCAGCCAAGTCGCCCTAGCGGGAGAGAATGAGCAGTTCTTC. V gene TRBV4-2 combines with J gene TRBJ2-1, with 10 nucleotides matching TRBD2. The CDR3 is made up of 16 amino acids. CDR1 and CDR2 (germline): LGHNA, YNFKEQ. The V segment lost 1 base and the J segment 7 bases; nucleotides outside the gene matches: 7.

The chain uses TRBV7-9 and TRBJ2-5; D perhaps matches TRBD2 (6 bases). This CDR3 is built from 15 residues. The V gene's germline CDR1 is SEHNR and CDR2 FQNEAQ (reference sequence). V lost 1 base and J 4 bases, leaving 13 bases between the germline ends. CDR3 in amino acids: CASSLGGTPGETQYF. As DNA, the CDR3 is TGTGCCAGCAGCTTAGGCGGGACCCCGGGAGAGACCCAGTACTTC.

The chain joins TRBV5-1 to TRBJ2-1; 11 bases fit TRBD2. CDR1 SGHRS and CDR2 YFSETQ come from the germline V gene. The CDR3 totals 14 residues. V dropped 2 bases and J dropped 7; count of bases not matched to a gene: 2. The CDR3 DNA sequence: TGCGCCAGCAGCTTAGCTAGCGGGGGGAATGAGCAGTTCTTC. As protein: CASSLASGGNEQFF.

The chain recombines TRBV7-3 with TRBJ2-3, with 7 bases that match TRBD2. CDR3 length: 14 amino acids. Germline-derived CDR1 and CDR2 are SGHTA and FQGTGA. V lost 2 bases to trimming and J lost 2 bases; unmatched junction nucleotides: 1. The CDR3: CASSLAGDTDTQYF. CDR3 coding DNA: TGTGCCAGCAGCTTAGCGGGGGACACAGATACGCAGTATTTT. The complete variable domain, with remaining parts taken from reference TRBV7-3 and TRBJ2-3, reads GAGVSQTPSNKVTEKGKYVELRCDPISGHTALYWYRQSLGQGPEFLIYFQGTGAADDSGLPNDRFFAVRPEGSVSTLKIQRTERGDSAVYLCASSLAGDTDTQYFGPGTRLTVL.

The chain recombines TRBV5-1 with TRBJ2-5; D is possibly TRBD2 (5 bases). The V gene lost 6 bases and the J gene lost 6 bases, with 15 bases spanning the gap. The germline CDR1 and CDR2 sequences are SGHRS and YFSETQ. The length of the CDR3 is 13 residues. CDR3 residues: CASMGGGAKTQYF. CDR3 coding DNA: TGCGCCAGCATGGGCGGAGGCGCAAAGACCCAGTACTTC.

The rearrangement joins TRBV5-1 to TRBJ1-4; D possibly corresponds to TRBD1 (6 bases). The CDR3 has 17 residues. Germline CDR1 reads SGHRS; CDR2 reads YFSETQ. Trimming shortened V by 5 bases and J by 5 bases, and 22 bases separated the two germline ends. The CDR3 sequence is CASRLTGGNIGNEKLFF. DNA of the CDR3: TGCGCCAGCAGGCTGACAGGAGGAAATATCGGAAATGAAAAACTGTTTTTT.

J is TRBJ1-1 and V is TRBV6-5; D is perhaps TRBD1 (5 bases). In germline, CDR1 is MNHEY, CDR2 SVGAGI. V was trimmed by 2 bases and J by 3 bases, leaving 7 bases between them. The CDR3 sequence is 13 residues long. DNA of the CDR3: TGTGCCAGCAGTTACGTGACAGACACTGAAGCTTTCTTT. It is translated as CASSYVTDTEAFF.

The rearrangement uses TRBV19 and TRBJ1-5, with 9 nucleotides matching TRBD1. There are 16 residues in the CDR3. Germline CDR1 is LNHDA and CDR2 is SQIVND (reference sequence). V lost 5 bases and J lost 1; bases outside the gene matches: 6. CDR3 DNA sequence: TGTGCCAGTAGTCCATCGGACAGGGGAAGCAATCAGCCCCAGCATTTT. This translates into CASSPSDRGSNQPQHF.

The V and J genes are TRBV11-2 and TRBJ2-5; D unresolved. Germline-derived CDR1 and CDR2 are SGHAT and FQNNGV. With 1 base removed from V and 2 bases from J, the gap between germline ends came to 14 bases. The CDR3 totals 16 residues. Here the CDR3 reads CASSLGGGTPQETQYF. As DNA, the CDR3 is TGTGCCAGCAGCTTAGGAGGCGGCACCCCACAAGAGACCCAGTACTTC. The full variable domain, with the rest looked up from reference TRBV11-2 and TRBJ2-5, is EAGVAQSPRYKIIEKRQSVAFWCNPISGHATLYWYQQILGQGPKLLIQFQNNGVVDDSQLPKDRFSAERLKGVDSTLKIQPAKLEDSAVYLCASSLGGGTPQETQYFGPGTRLLVL.

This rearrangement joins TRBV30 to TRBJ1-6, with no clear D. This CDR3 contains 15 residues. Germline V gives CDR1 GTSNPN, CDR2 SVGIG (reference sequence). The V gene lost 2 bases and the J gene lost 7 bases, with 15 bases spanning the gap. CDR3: CAWSTHSPANSPLHF. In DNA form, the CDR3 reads TGTGCCTGGAGTACTCACAGCCCCGCCAATTCACCCCTCCACTTT. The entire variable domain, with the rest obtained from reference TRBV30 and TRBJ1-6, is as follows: SQTIHQWPATLVQPVGSPLSLECTVEGTSNPNLYWYRQAAGRGLQLLFYSVGIGQISSEVPQNLSASRPQDRQFILSSKKLLLSDSGFYLCAWSTHSPANSPLHFGNGTRLTVT.

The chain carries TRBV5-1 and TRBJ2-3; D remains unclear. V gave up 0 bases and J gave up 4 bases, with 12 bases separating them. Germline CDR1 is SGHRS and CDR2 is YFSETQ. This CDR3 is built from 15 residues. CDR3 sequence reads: CASSLAIVVADTQYF. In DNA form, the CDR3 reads TGCGCCAGCAGCTTGGCGATTGTCGTAGCAGATACGCAGTATTTT.

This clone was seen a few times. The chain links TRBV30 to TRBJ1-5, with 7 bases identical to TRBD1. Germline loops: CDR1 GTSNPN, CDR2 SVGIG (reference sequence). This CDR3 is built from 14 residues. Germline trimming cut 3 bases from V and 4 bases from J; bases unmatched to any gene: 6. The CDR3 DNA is TGTGCCTGGAGGGCTGGGACAGCTAATCAGCCCCAGCATTTT. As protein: CAWRAGTANQPQHF.

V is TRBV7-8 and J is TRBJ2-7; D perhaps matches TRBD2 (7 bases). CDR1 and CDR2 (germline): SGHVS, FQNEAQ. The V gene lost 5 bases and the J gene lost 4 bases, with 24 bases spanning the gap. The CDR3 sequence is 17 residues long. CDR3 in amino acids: CASSHHQGFGGLYEQYF. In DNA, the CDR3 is TGTGCCAGCAGCCACCACCAGGGTTTCGGGGGGCTATACGAGCAGTACTTC.

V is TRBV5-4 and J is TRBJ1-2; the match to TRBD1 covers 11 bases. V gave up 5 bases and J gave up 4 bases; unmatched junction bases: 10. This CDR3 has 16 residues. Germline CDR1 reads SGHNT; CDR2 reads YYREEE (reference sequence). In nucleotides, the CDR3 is TGTGCCAGCAGTAGGGACAGGGGGAGGGAAGGCTATGGCTACACCTTC. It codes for CASSRDRGREGYGYTF.

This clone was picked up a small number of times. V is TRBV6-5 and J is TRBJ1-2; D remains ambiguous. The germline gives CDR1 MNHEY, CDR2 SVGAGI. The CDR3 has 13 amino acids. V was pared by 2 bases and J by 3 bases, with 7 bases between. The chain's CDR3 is CASSYEGDYGYTF. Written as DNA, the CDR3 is TGTGCCAGCAGTTACGAGGGTGACTATGGCTACACCTTC.

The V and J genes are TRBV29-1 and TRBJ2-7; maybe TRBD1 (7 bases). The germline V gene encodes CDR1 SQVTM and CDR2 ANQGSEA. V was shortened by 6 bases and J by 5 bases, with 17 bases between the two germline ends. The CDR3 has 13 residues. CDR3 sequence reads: CSVSQGGIDEQYF. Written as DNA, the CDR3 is TGCAGCGTGTCGCAGGGGGGAATTGACGAGCAGTACTTC.

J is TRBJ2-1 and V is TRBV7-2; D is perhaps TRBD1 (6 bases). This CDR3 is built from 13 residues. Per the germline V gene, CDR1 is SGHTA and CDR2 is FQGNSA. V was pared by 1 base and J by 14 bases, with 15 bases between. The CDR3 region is CASSLEDLGGKFF. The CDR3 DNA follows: TGTGCCAGCAGCTTAGAGGACCTTGGGGGCAAGTTCTTC.

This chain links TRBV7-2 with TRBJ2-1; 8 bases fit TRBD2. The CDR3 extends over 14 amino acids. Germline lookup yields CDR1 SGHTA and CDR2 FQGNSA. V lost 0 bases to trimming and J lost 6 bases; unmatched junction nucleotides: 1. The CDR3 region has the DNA TGTGCCAGCAGCTTAGCCGGGGGGGTCAATGAGCAGTTCTTC. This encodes CASSLAGGVNEQFF.

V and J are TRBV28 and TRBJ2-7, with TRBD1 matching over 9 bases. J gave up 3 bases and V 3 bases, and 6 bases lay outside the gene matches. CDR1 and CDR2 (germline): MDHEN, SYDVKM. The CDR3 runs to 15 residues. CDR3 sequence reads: CASSFNNRGLYEQYF. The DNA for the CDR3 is TGTGCCAGCAGTTTCAACAACAGGGGGCTCTACGAGCAGTACTTC.

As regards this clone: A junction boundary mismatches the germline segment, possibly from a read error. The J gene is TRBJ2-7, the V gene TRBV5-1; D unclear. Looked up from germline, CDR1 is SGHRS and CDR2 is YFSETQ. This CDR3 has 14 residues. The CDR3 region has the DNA TGCGCCAGCAGCTTGGGAACAGTTTTGTCTAAGACCTTCTTC. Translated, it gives CASSLGTVLSKTFF.

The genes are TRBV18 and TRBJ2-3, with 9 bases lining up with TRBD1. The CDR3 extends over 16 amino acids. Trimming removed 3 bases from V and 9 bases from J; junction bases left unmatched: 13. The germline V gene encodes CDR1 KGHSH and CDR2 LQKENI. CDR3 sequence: CASSPPGTGFVRTQYF. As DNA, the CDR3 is TGTGCCAGCTCACCTCCCGGGACAGGGTTTGTTCGGACGCAGTATTTT.

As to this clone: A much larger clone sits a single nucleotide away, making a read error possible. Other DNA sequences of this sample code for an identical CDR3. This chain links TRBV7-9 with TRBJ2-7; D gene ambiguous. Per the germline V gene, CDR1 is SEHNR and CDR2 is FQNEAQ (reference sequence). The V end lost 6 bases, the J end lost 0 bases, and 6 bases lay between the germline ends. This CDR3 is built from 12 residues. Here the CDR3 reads CASSSLSYEQYF. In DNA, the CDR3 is TGTGCCAGCAGTTCTCTCTCCTACGAGCAGTACTTC. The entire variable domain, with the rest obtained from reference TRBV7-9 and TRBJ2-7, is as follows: DTGVSQNPRHKITKRGQNVTFRCDPISEHNRLYWYRQTLGQGPEFLTYFQNEAQLEKSRLLSDRFSAERPKGSFSTLEIQRTEQGDSAMYLCASSSLSYEQYFGPGTRLTVT.

The CDR3 reads CASRSAGSQETQYF. In DNA, the CDR3 is TGTGCCAGCAGGTCAGCGGGGTCCCAAGAGACCCAGTACTTC. J is TRBJ2-5 and V is TRBV28, with TRBD2 matching 7 bases. Losses at the gene ends were 6 bases for V and 1 base for J; bases not matched to a gene: 5. Germline CDR1 MDHEN, CDR2 SYDVKM. This CDR3 region has 14 residues.

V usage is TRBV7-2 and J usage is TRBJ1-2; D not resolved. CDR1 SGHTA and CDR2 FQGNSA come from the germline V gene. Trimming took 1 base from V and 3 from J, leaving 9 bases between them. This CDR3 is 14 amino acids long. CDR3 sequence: CASSLGSQYYGYTF. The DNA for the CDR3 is TGTGCCAGCAGCTTAGGGAGCCAGTACTATGGCTACACCTTC.

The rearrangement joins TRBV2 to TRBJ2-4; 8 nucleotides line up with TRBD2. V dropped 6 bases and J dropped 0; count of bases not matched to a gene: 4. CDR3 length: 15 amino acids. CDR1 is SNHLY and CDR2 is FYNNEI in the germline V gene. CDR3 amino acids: CASSSAGEAKNIQYF. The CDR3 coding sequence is TGTGCCAGCAGCTCAGCGGGAGAAGCCAAAAACATTCAGTACTTC.

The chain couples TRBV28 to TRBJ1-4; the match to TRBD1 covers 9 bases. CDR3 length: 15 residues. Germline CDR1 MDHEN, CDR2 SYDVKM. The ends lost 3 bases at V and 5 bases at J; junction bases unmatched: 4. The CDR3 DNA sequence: TGTGCCAGCAGTTTCGAGGACAGGGGAAATGAAAAACTGTTTTTT. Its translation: CASSFEDRGNEKLFF. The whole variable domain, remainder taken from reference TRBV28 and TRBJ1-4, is DVKVTQSSRYLVKRTGEKVFLECVQDMDHENMFWYRQDPGLGLRLIYFSYDVKMKEKGDIPEGYSVSREKKERFSLILESASTNQTSMYLCASSFEDRGNEKLFFGSGTQLSVL.